The T cell receptor beta chain under discussion was sequenced for a study of identical twins. cDNA carried unique molecular identifiers, and a universal primer site was added by template switching. TCRdb re-derived calls from the 5' RACE reads in MiXCR, one entry per CDR3 protein. There are 450,000 to 650,000 distinct CDR3 sequences in the sample; more than 9% occur only once, and roughly 3.2% lies in the top ten. Turning to this clonotype: Its antigen is unidentified.

Germline V gene data show CDR1 as MNHEY and CDR2 as SVGAGI. The CDR3 consists of 17 residues. Trimming cost V 0 bases and J 3 bases; bases outside gene matches: 8. Study-wide findings and caveats: Zero-insertion analyses could be partly confounded by invariant MAIT and iNKT cells. Monozygotic twin pairs showed more out-of-frame TCR alpha sharing than models estimated.

These data are also associated with another study on yellow fever vaccine responses in identical twins. That work adds: Twins' T cell vaccine responses reportedly looked partly convergent, partly personalized.

The sequence was collected from a woman aged 18 to 35 in good health. Sequenced material: PBMCs. The V call is TRBV6-5, the J call TRBJ2-7, with TRBD2 matching 10 bases. The CDR3 DNA follows: TGTGCCAGCAGTTACTCGAAGGCTAGCGGGAGAATCTACGAGCAGTACTTC. Amino acid sequence: CASSYSKASGRIYEQYF.